This T cell receptor (beta chain) was documented in a study of monozygotic twins with inflammatory bowel disease. As regards this clonotype: As yet, its antigen is unknown.

Germline CDR1 and CDR2: GTSNPN and SVGIG (reference sequence). This CDR3 has 14 residues. Every TCR library consumed 3,000 to 4,500 ng of total RNA. TCRdb reprocessed the 5' RACE reads and keeps a single row for each CDR3 protein, giving no DNA. The sample table sets out a few hundred thousand distinct CDR3 sequences. Study-wide points: It was observed that concordant and discordant twins did not differ in repertoire similarity, possibly given limited power. IBD patients had lower TCRbeta diversity (inverse Simpson) than healthy co-twins.

This chain joins TRBV30 and TRBJ2-5; the TRBD2 assignment by TCRdb is unverifiable without DNA. Sequencing input: blood. This receptor was obtained from a human donor with ulcerative colitis or Crohn's disease, or a healthy co-twin of an affected twin (not recorded which). The CDR3 protein is CAWTSGGAAKTQYF.